The sequence of this T cell receptor (beta chain) was determined in a study of T-cell reconstitution after alpha-beta-depleted transplantation in children. Library preparation (for TCRbeta) was performed with unique molecular identifiers. TCRdb re-derived calls from the PCR reads in MiXCR, one entry per CDR3 protein. The data show about 500,000 distinct CDR3 sequences, with approximately 32% seen just once and approximately 2.3% held by the top ten. This CDR3 spans 13 amino acids. Trimming shortened V by 0 bases and J by 4 bases, and 6 bases separated the two germline ends. The germline V gene has CDR1 LNHNV and CDR2 YYDKDF (reference sequence).

This receptor was obtained from a human donor who donated a stem cell graft to a child with aplastic anemia. V usage is TRBV15 and J usage is TRBJ2-5, with a tentative D call TRBD1 (5 bases). The source was PBMCs from the stem cell graft donor, collected from the stem cell graft. In DNA, the CDR3 is TGTGCCACCAGCAGAGACCAGGGAGAGACCCAGTACTTC. Translation: CATSRDQGETQYF.